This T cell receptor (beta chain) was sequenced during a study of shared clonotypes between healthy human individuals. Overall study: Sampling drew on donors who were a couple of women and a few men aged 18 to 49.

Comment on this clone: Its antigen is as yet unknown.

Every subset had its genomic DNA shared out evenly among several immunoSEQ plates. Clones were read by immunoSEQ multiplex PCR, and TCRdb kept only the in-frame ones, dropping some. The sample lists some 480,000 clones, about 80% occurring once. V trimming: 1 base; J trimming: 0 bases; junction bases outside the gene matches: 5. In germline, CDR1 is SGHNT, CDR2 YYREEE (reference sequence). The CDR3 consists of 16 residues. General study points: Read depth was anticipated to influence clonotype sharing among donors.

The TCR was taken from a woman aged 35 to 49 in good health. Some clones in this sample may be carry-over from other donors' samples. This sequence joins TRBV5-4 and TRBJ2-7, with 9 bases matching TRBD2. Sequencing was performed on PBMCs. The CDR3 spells CASSLYLAGISYEQYF. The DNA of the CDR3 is TGTGCCAGCAGCTTGTATCTAGCGGGGATCTCCTACGAGCAGTACTTC.